The entry that follows covers one T cell receptor beta chain sequence. What antigen it recognizes has not been identified. No per-base quality is available; no much larger clone lies one base away. The sample carries other DNA sequences with the same CDR3. Using the deep immunoSEQ assay, TCR CDR3 regions were amplified from genomic DNA by multiplex PCR. Extracted genomic DNA from each cell subset was spread evenly across all wells of several immunoSEQ 96-well plates, with each plate serving as a replicate. For sorted subsets, each replicate PCR was loaded with 150 to 250 ng genomic DNA, equivalent to 25,000 to 35,000 T cell genomes. The purified libraries were quantified using a Qubit 3.0 fluorometer, sized with a Bioanalyzer 2100, and then quantified again using the KAPA Library Quantification kit. Every immunoSEQ 96-well plate was sequenced on a separate single-read 150-cycle Illumina NextSeq 550 flow cell. Concerning the study's data processing: The immunoSEQ output contained only junctional sequences without quality scores, so filtering could not match that applied to full-length reads. Sequences were annotated with PyIR, a Python wrapper for IgBLAST v1.9, using IMGT germline references to assign V/J genes and CDR3. Reads with weak V/J assignments (E-value above 1e-6), missing CDR3, stop codons, out-of-frame junctions, or ambiguous translated residues were removed. A V3J clonotype was defined by an identical inferred V gene, J gene, and CDR3 amino acid sequence. Percentage overlap between repertoires was calculated by dividing the number of shared unique clonotypes by the size of the smaller repertoire. RTK rarefaction, the Chao1 estimator, and Recon v2.1 estimates of unobserved clonotypes were used to assess repertoire richness. For all TCRbeta clonotypes obtained by the gDNA method from four donors, generation probabilities were computed with OLGA. The table comes from immuneACCESS by way of TCRdb, which keeps in-frame sequences with V and J called. Part of the clones is missing from these tables; in studies checked, under half for an unresolved V gene and the rest for unknown reasons. The D gene and trimming were derived from the DNA, and the V and J assignments and clone size from that table. The sample profile shows 1.6 million or so clones; around 98.5% of them were found once. The ten largest clonotypes hold approximately 0.4% of the sample.

V is clipped by 0 bases and J by 1 base, and the sequence between their germline boundaries is 8 bases long. The germline V gene sets CDR1 to SGHRS and CDR2 to YFSETQ. The cysteine opens and the phenylalanine closes a CDR3 of 15 amino acids. The read is trimmed to its CDR3 DNA, 45 bases read in frame from base 1. The donors were healthy, HIV-negative adults who had no recently reported acute infections or vaccinations. Every donor was a Caucasian adult residing in Nashville, Tennessee, USA. CD4+ T cells were enriched by magnetic negative selection; naive cells were then positively selected on CD45RA, and the negative fraction formed the memory subset. Blood was obtained by leukapheresis, after which PBMCs were separated by Ficoll-Histopaque density gradient centrifugation and cryopreserved in liquid nitrogen vapor phase. Purity and quantity of every magnetically sorted T cell population were checked by analytical flow cytometry. Genomic DNA was isolated from each sorted fraction and quantified by UV absorbance on a Nanodrop 2000c.

This record comes from a study of shared clonotypes between healthy human individuals (dated by TCRdb to the early 2020s). A note on the overall study: The cohort included a few men and a couple of women between 18 and 49 years of age. For each donor, CD4 naive and CD4 memory were each given three plates, CD8 naive was given two plates, and CD8 memory was given one plate. The study deeply sequenced blood TCR repertoires of several healthy adults to estimate repertoire size and the extent of clonotype sharing between individuals. Libraries were prepared and TCR repertoires were sequenced by different laboratories using diverse techniques, in order to increase sequencing depth and limit assay-specific biases. Between about 0.8 and 9 billion PBMCs per donor were obtained by leukapheresis.

Findings and caveats that apply to the study as a whole: Larger estimated clonotype richness was generally found for naive subsets than for memory subsets. The small number of donors limited the genetic and exposure-history diversity represented. Pairwise subsampling led to the expectation that sequencing depth would affect the degree of clonotype sharing among donors. Sharing across a few donors was observed for roughly 5.4% of naive CD4, over 3% of naive CD8, roughly 2.4% of memory CD4, and around 0.4% of memory CD8 clonotypes. Sampling was limited to blood, and TCR repertoires in tissue likely differ from TCR repertoires in blood. Clonotypes shared by all four sorted-subset donors showed higher generation probabilities than non-shared clonotypes. Even with the large sequencing depth, rarefaction of the sorted-subset datasets indicated that sequencing was incomplete.

The receptor was isolated from a man aged 25-40 years in good health. Rearrangement joined TRBV5-1 to TRBJ2-1; no D gene call is confident. Sequences were obtained from naive CD4+ T cells sorted from blood. Interpreted using the paper, the cell subset or site label stands for: CD45RA+ positively selected. The CDR3 in this case is CASSLVVGSYNEQFF. The DNA is TGCGCCAGCAGCTTGGTCGTGGGGTCCTACAATGAGCAGTTCTTC.